This is a list of T cell receptor beta chains from one sample in a study of identical twins. TCRdb processed the 5' RACE reads anew with MiXCR; each CDR3 protein has one entry. The table has around 340,000 distinct CDR3 sequences, approximately 10% seen once. The sample comprised naive T cells sorted from blood. The receptor set was obtained from a woman aged 50 to 60 in good health. CDR3s include the opening cysteine and the closing phenylalanine or tryptophan. Each record gives: J gene, CDR3 length, D gene, clone size, V gene, CDR3 DNA, CDR3 protein. The D gene is left open where the match is weak. The size of a clone is reported for some rows only, either as once, few or many, or as a class for expanded clones.

TRBJ2-2 | 17 | TRBD2 | - | TRBV27 | TGTGCCAGCAGTCCGGGGACTAGCGGGAGGTTCACCGGGGAGCTGTTTTTT | CASSPGTSGRFTGELFF
TRBJ2-3 | 20 | - | - | TRBV10-3 | TGTGCCATCAGTGAGTCGAAGGGATCGGGGACTCAAGTCAAAACAGATACGCAGTATTTT | CAISESKGSGTQVKTDTQYF
TRBJ2-1 | 13 | - | few | TRBV29-1 | TGCAGCGTTGTTTTCCTCGCGCAGGGTGAGCAGTTCTTC | CSVVFLAQGEQFF
TRBJ2-1 | 18 | TRBD2 | - | TRBV3-1 | TGTGCCAGCAGCCATCGCCCCTCGATAGCGGGAGGGCCAGGTGAGCAGTTCTTC | CASSHRPSIAGGPGEQFF
TRBJ2-3 | 13 | - | once | TRBV12-3/TRBV12-4 | TGTGCCAGCAGTTTCGGAGTAACATCGCCGCAGTATTTT | CASSFGVTSPQYF
TRBJ2-1 | 15 | TRBD2 | few | TRBV12-5 | TGTGCTAGTGGTGCGGGGGACTGGGAGTACAATGAGCAGTTCTTC | CASGAGDWEYNEQFF
TRBJ2-1 | 10 | - | few | TRBV20-1 | TGCAGCCTCGGGTACAATGAGCAGTTCTTC | CSLGYNEQFF
TRBJ2-1 | 15 | TRBD2 | few | TRBV12-3/TRBV12-4 | TGTGCCAGCAGGGGACTAGCGCCATCCTACAATGAGCAGTTCTTC | CASRGLAPSYNEQFF
TRBJ1-2 | 13 | - | many | TRBV11-1 | TGTGCCAGCAGCTTATTCGGCCCAGCCGGCTACACCTTC | CASSLFGPAGYTF
TRBJ2-5 | 15 | TRBD2 | - | TRBV2 | TGTGCCAGCAGTGAAGGGAGCGGGAACGTAGAGACCCAGTACTTC | CASSEGSGNVETQYF
TRBJ2-2 | 14 | - | many | TRBV12-3/TRBV12-4 | TGTGCCAGCAGTTTCGTGGGAGTTTCCGGGGAGCTGTTTTTT | CASSFVGVSGELFF
TRBJ2-5 | 15 | - | few | TRBV11-2 | TGTGCCAGCAGCAAGGCGGGGGCGGCGGGGGAGACCCAGTACTTC | CASSKAGAAGETQYF
TRBJ1-2 | 9 | - | many | TRBV29-1 | TGCAGCGCCGGAGTGGACTACACCTTC | CSAGVDYTF
TRBJ1-5 | 14 | - | - | TRBV3-1 | TGTGCCAGCAGCCAAGATTTGGATTATCAGCCCCAGCATTTT | CASSQDLDYQPQHF
TRBJ1-3 | 13 | - | few | TRBV7-8 | TGTGCCAGCAGCCACAGGGACTCCGGCACCATATATTTT | CASSHRDSGTIYF
TRBJ2-7 | 15 | TRBD2 | few | TRBV7-8 | TGTGCCAGCAGCTTCGGGCCTAGCGGGGACTACGAGCAGTACTTC | CASSFGPSGDYEQYF
TRBJ2-1 | 12 | - | many | TRBV27 | TGTGCCAGCAGTTCGACTAGCAATGAGCAGTTCTTC | CASSSTSNEQFF
TRBJ2-3 | 14 | TRBD2 | many | TRBV5-1 | TGCGCCAGCAGCTCGACTAGCGTGTCAGATACGCAGTATTTT | CASSSTSVSDTQYF
TRBJ2-7 | 16 | TRBD2 | many | TRBV5-1 | TGCGCCAGCAGCTTGTCTCCACTAGCGGGGATCTACGAGCAGTACTTC | CASSLSPLAGIYEQYF
TRBJ2-2 | 18 | TRBD1 | - | TRBV4-1 | TGCGCCAGCAGCCCTAAAGGACAGGGAAGTTTGGGGACCGGGGAGCTGTTTTTT | CASSPKGQGSLGTGELFF
TRBJ2-3 | 14 | - | few | TRBV20-1 | TGCAGTGCTAGTTCCCCAGGCCTGGCAGATACGCAGTATTTT | CSASSPGLADTQYF
TRBJ1-2 | 13 | - | - | TRBV19 | TGTGCCAGTAGGTGGGGGATTAACTATGGCTACACCTTC | CASRWGINYGYTF
TRBJ1-2 | 14 | TRBD1 | many | TRBV5-1 | TGCGCCAGTCGGGGACAGGAGACTAACTATGGCTACACCTTC | CASRGQETNYGYTF
TRBJ1-5 | 14 | - | - | TRBV27 | TGTGCCAGCAGTTTCGGGACGAGCAATCAGCCCCAGCATTTT | CASSFGTSNQPQHF
TRBJ2-1 | 16 | TRBD2 | - | TRBV5-1 | TGCGCCAGCAGCGTCACTAGCGGGAGGGCCGGTGTTGAGCAGTTCTTC | CASSVTSGRAGVEQFF
TRBJ1-3 | 15 | TRBD1 | - | TRBV5-1 | TGCGCCAGCAGCTTGGTACAGGGGGCTAGAGACACCATATATTTT | CASSLVQGARDTIYF
TRBJ1-3 | 14 | - | - | TRBV12-3/TRBV12-4 | TGTGCCAGCACTCCGGGGGCTACTGGAAACACCATATATTTT | CASTPGATGNTIYF
TRBJ1-2 | 12 | - | many | TRBV3-1 | TGTGCCAGCAGCGTTCAATTCTATGGCTACACCTTC | CASSVQFYGYTF
TRBJ2-2 | 15 | TRBD2 | - | TRBV6-5 | TGTGCCAGCAGCCCGGGACTAGCGAACACCGGGGAGCTGTTTTTT | CASSPGLANTGELFF
TRBJ2-2 | 21 | - | - | TRBV3-1 | TGTGCCAGCAGCCCCCTCGGGGGCGGTGGTCTAGGAGGTCCGAACACCGGGGAGCTGTTTTTT | CASSPLGGGGLGGPNTGELFF